This entry lists 2 T cell receptor beta chains sequenced from one sample in a study of blood T cell repertoires in COVID-19. Libraries were prepared by immunoSEQ multiplex PCR; TCRdb keeps only in-frame clonotypes and omits some of them. The sample holds about 150,000 clones; under 90% are singletons and the top ten take about 7.7%. Sequenced material: PBMCs or T cells enriched from blood (not recorded which). Source of these receptors: a man between 50 and 59 years old who had recovered from COVID-19.

The rearrangement links TRBV2 to TRBJ2-2, with 7 bases fitting TRBD2. The V gene's germline CDR1 is SNHLY and CDR2 FYNNEI. This CDR3 comprises 12 residues. Trimming took 9 bases from V and 6 from J; bases not matched to a gene: 4. The CDR3 coding sequence is TGTGCCAGTTTAGCGGGCCCCGGGGAGCTGTTTTTT. Translated, it gives CASLAGPGELFF.

V gene TRBV6-5 combines with J gene TRBJ2-3, with a tentative D call TRBD2 (7 bases). The CDR3 loop spans 13 amino acids. V shed 10 bases and J shed 4 bases, with 15 bases lying between them. Germline lookup yields CDR1 MNHEY and CDR2 SVGAGI. CDR3 protein: CATGGALADTQYF. DNA of the CDR3: TGTGCCACTGGGGGGGCTTTGGCAGATACGCAGTATTTT.